Listed below are T cell receptor beta chains from one sample, sequenced in a study of blood T cell repertoires in COVID-19. TCRdb's table, derived via immunoSEQ multiplex PCR, lists solely in-frame clones and lacks some. The data hold about 35,000 clones, with 80% to 95% observed a single time. Sequencing used peripheral blood. The receptors were sampled from a man older than 75 with acute or convalescent COVID-19. Each CDR3 is given with its conserved first and last residue. D genes are given only for firm matches. Size is omitted from some rows. Given values are once, few, many or a class for expanded clones.

>TRBJ1-2|-|TRBV9|TRBD1
CASSALLRGPGGYTF
TGTGCCAGCAGCGCCCTTTTGAGGGGGCCAGGGGGCTACACCTTC
>TRBJ1-3|-|TRBV3-1/TRBV3-2|-
CASSQGAGRGGNTIYF
TGTGCCAGCAGCCAAGGCGCCGGGAGGGGTGGAAACACCATATATTTT
>TRBJ2-3|-|TRBV11-2|TRBD2
CASSLNGGGTDTQYF
TGTGCCAGCAGCTTAAACGGGGGGGGCACAGATACGCAGTATTTT
>TRBJ1-6|once|TRBV7-9|-
CASSRRSSYNSPLHF
TGTGCCAGCAGCCGGCGGAGCTCCTATAATTCACCCCTCCACTTT
>TRBJ1-1|-|TRBV4-1|-
CASSQEGRVSEAFF
TGCGCCAGCAGCCAAGAAGGGAGGGTGTCTGAAGCTTTCTTT
>TRBJ1-2|-|TRBV19|-
CATTLDRRGYTF
TGTGCCACCACCCTGGACAGACGGGGCTACACCTTC
>TRBJ2-7|-|TRBV11-2|-
CASSLDLTVDEQYF
TGTGCCAGCAGCTTAGATCTAACGGTCGACGAGCAGTACTTC
>TRBJ1-1|-|TRBV18|-
CASSPGGGKTEAFF
TGTGCCAGCTCGCCCGGGGGGGGGAAGACTGAAGCTTTCTTT
>TRBJ1-2|-|TRBV6-5|TRBD1
CASTPGGEVYGYTF
TGTGCCAGCACTCCAGGGGGCGAGGTCTATGGCTACACCTTC
>TRBJ2-7|-|TRBV2|-
CASSMAGFAYEQYF
TGTGCCAGCAGTATGGCGGGGTTCGCCTACGAGCAGTACTTC
>TRBJ2-3|-|TRBV9|TRBD1
CASSRTGTGGRTDTQYF
TGTGCCAGCAGCCGCACCGGGACAGGGGGCCGCACAGATACGCAGTATTTT
>TRBJ2-1|-|TRBV6-6|TRBD2
CASSPLPYLPGLAGRNNEQFF
TGTGCCAGCAGCCCCTTGCCATATCTTCCGGGACTAGCGGGGAGGAACAATGAGCAGTTCTTC
>TRBJ1-6|-|TRBV7-2|-
CASSPPPGGPNSPLHF
TGTGCCAGCAGCCCGCCCCCCGGGGGGCCTAATTCACCCCTCCACTTT
>TRBJ2-7|-|TRBV6-5|-
CASSRSPNYEQYF
TGTGCCAGCAGTCGTAGCCCGAACTACGAGCAGTACTTC
>TRBJ1-2|-|TRBV30|-
CADNRDIGGYTF
TGTGCAGATAACAGGGACATTGGTGGCTACACCTTC
>TRBJ2-3|few|TRBV6-4|TRBD1
CASSGETGDTDTQYF
TGTGCCAGCAGTGGGGAGACAGGGGACACAGATACGCAGTATTTT
>TRBJ2-4|-|TRBV5-8|TRBD1
CASSHRTGGENIQYF
TGTGCCAGCAGCCACCGGACAGGGGGGGAAAACATTCAGTACTTC
>TRBJ1-6|-|TRBV7-2|-
CASSLEQGRNSPLHF
TGTGCCAGCAGCTTAGAGCAGGGTCGGAATTCACCCCTCCACTTT
>TRBJ2-2|-|TRBV19|TRBD1
CASIPGTGVTGELFF
TGTGCCAGTATCCCCGGGACAGGGGTGACCGGGGAGCTGTTTTTT
>TRBJ1-6|-|TRBV11-3|TRBD1
CASSLGGTANSPLHF
TGTGCCAGCAGCTTAGGTGGGACAGCAAATTCACCCCTCCACTTT
>TRBJ1-1|-|TRBV28|TRBD1
CASSSARGFTEAFF
TGTGCCAGCAGTTCCGCCAGGGGGTTCACTGAAGCTTTCTTT
>TRBJ2-1|-|TRBV11-3|-
CASSLDGVAYNEQFF
TGTGCCAGCAGCTTAGACGGGGTGGCCTACAATGAGCAGTTCTTC
>TRBJ1-2|-|TRBV11-2|TRBD1
CASRRGQGANYGYTF
TGTGCCAGCAGACGGGGACAGGGGGCGAACTATGGCTACACCTTC